Below, 12 T cell receptor beta chains from the same sample are listed, as sequenced in a study of T cells after yellow fever vaccination. MiXCR, applied by TCRdb to the 5' RACE reads, yields one record per CDR3 protein. The sample lists approximately 160,000 distinct CDR3 sequences; around 9% were seen once. The sequencing used CD8+ T cells sorted from PBMCs, collected 45 days after the yellow fever booster vaccination. These TCRs come from a man in his late teens or twenties who received the YFV17D yellow fever vaccine.

In this sample, this clonotype turned up a few times. This chain uses TRBV7-8 with TRBJ2-3, with 9 nucleotides matching TRBD2. This CDR3 spans 15 amino acids. V dropped 1 base and J dropped 3; count of bases not matched to a gene: 2. Germline-derived CDR1 and CDR2 are SGHVS and FQNEAQ. The CDR3 DNA reads as TGTGCCAGCAGCTTAGTAGCGGGGGCGACAGATACGCAGTATTTT. This translates into CASSLVAGATDTQYF. The full variable domain, rest sourced from reference TRBV7-8 and TRBJ2-3, is GAGVSQSPRYKVAKRGQDVALRCDPISGHVSLFWYQQALGQGPEFLTYFQNEAQLDKSGLPSDRFFAERPEGSVSTLKIQRTQQEDSAVYLCASSLVAGATDTQYFGPGTRLTVL.

The genes are TRBV28 and TRBJ1-5; a possible D gene is TRBD1 (6 bases). Germline V gene data show CDR1 as MDHEN and CDR2 as SYDVKM. Deletions cut 2 bases from V and 4 bases from J, with 12 bases between. The CDR3 totals 15 residues. CDR3 region: CASSLHKGGNQPQHF. The DNA of the CDR3 is TGTGCCAGCAGTTTACACAAGGGGGGGAATCAGCCCCAGCATTTT. Full variable domain (missing parts from reference TRBV28 and TRBJ1-5): DVKVTQSSRYLVKRTGEKVFLECVQDMDHENMFWYRQDPGLGLRLIYFSYDVKMKEKGDIPEGYSVSREKKERFSLILESASTNQTSMYLCASSLHKGGNQPQHFGDGTRLSIL.

This clonotype appeared a few times. The rearrangement links TRBV10-1 to TRBJ2-3; D unclear. Per the germline V gene, CDR1 is WNHNN and CDR2 is SYGVQD (reference sequence). Trimming took off 8 bases at V and 4 bases at J, with 13 bases between the two ends. This CDR3 comprises 13 residues. CDR3 coding DNA: TGCGCCAGCCAGGACCTCTCGGCAGATACGCAGTATTTT. It codes for CASQDLSADTQYF.

This chain connects TRBV29-1 to TRBJ1-1; unclear D gene. The V end was cut by 5 bases, the J end by 4 bases, with 11 bases between. The CDR3 is made up of 12 amino acids. In germline, CDR1 is SQVTM, CDR2 ANQGSEA. CDR3 sequence reads: CSVPAGSTEAFF. In DNA, the CDR3 is TGCAGCGTTCCGGCGGGCTCCACTGAAGCTTTCTTT.

This clonotype was counted between two and nine times. The CDR3 DNA sequence: TGTGCCAGCAGCGTAGAAAGTGGGACAGGGTACAACGAGCAGTACTTC. Translating gives CASSVESGTGYNEQYF. The V call is TRBV9, the J call TRBJ2-7, with 9 bases fitting TRBD1. J was trimmed by 5 bases and V by 0 bases; bases with no gene match: 9. Germline CDR1 is SGDLS and CDR2 is YYNGEE. The CDR3 length is 16 residues.

This clonotype was counted many times. The rearrangement joins TRBV5-1 to TRBJ1-1, with no clear D. CDR3 length: 14 residues. Trimming left V 5 bases short and J 1 base short, with 12 bases between. Germline loops: CDR1 SGHRS, CDR2 YFSETQ. CDR3: CASRYRRSNTEAFF. The CDR3 DNA is TGCGCCAGCAGGTATCGACGGTCGAACACTGAAGCTTTCTTT.

V and J are TRBV6-6 and TRBJ2-5, with D possibly matching TRBD2 (6 bases). CDR1 is MNHNY, CDR2 SVGAGI, per germline (reference sequence). The V end was cut by 4 bases, the J end by 5 bases, with 17 bases between. The length of the CDR3 is 15 residues. The CDR3, as DNA: TGTGCCAGCAGTTTCGCGGCGGGATCTAGGGAGACCCAGTACTTC. Translated, it gives CASSFAAGSRETQYF.

The table lists this clonotype with a few counts. This chain links TRBV27 with TRBJ1-2; 8 bases align to TRBD1. V lost 3 bases, J lost 7 bases, and 7 bases stayed unmatched. This CDR3 spans 14 amino acids. The germline V gene has CDR1 MNHEY and CDR2 SMNVEV (reference sequence). CDR3 nucleotides: TGTGCCAGCAGTTTTACAGGGGGAGTTAGTGGCTACACCTTC. Its translation: CASSFTGGVSGYTF.

This rearrangement joins TRBV7-9 to TRBJ2-3; 10 positions match TRBD2. After removal of 5 bases from V and 0 bases from J, the junction contained 17 bases not matched to a gene. This CDR3 contains 20 residues. Germline CDR1 is SEHNR and CDR2 is FQNEAQ (reference sequence). The CDR3 loop is CASSPRLLAGKTSSTDTQYF. CDR3 bases: TGTGCCAGCAGCCCGAGATTACTAGCGGGGAAAACGTCTAGCACAGATACGCAGTATTTT.

The table lists this clonotype with many counts. Here the CDR3 DNA reads TGTGCCAGCAGTTTATACGCTAGCGGTTACGAGCAGTACTTC. This gives the protein CASSLYASGYEQYF. The V call is TRBV27, the J call TRBJ2-7; 7 bases align to TRBD2. The trim removed 1 base at V and 4 bases at J, leaving 4 bases unmatched. This CDR3 contains 14 residues. In germline, CDR1 is MNHEY, CDR2 SMNVEV (reference sequence).

The rearrangement links TRBV7-9 to TRBJ2-4; D call uncertain. Trimming removed 5 bases at V and 6 bases at J, with 11 bases between. This CDR3 contains 13 residues. CDR1 and CDR2 from the germline V gene are SEHNR and FQNEAQ (reference sequence). For the CDR3, the DNA is TGTGCCAGCAGCCCGGTGGCGGTAAACATTCAGTACTTC. Protein product: CASSPVAVNIQYF. The full variable domain, with the rest looked up from reference TRBV7-9 and TRBJ2-4, is DTGVSQNPRHKITKRGQNVTFRCDPISEHNRLYWYRQTLGQGPEFLTYFQNEAQLEKSRLLSDRFSAERPKGSFSTLEIQRTEQGDSAMYLCASSPVAVNIQYFGAGTRLSVL.

This clonotype came up a few times. This rearrangement joins TRBV7-9 to TRBJ2-1; TRBD1 aligns across 9 bases. With V trimmed by 5 bases and J by 8 bases, 4 bases remained unmatched. CDR3 size: 13 residues. Germline V CDR1 and CDR2: SEHNR, FQNEAQ (reference sequence). The CDR3 DNA reads TGTGCCAGCAGCCGGGACAGGGCAGATGAGCAGTTCTTC. Its protein product is CASSRDRADEQFF.